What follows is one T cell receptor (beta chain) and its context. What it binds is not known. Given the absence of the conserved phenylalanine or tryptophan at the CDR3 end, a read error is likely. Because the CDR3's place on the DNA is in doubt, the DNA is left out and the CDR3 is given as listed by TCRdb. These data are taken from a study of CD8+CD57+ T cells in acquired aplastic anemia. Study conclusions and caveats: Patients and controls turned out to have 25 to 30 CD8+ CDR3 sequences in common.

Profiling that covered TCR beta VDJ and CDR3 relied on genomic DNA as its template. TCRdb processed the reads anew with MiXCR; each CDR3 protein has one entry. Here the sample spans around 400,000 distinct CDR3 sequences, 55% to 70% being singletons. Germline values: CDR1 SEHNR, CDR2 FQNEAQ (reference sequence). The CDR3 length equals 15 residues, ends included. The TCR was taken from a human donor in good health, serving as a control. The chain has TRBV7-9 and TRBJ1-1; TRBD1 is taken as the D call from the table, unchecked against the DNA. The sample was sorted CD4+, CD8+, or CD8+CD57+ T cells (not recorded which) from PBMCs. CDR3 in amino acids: CASSPTRGVDYTFFL.